The clone carrying this TCR beta chain was counted at least ten times. The target antigen is unknown. These data are taken from a study of T cells after yellow fever vaccination. The study's findings and limits: Weaker, the secondary response had a peak occurring faster, on day 5 versus 15.

Trimming took 6 bases from V and 3 from J; bases not matched to a gene: 6. Germline assignment: CDR1 SQVTM and CDR2 ANQGSEA. CDR3 size: 13 residues. One entry per CDR3 protein results from TCRdb running MiXCR on the 5' RACE reads. The table has 25,000 to 35,000 distinct CDR3 sequences, 4.4% seen once. The TCR sequence derives from a young man who received the YFV17D yellow fever vaccine. The input for sequencing was CD8+ T cells sorted from PBMCs, taken 5 days after the yellow fever booster vaccination. The gene calls are TRBV29-1 and TRBJ2-7, with 9 bases identical to TRBD2. The CDR3 nucleotides read TGCAGCGTACGAGCGGGGGGCAACTACGAGCAGTACTTC. As protein: CSVRAGGNYEQYF.